The present T cell receptor (beta chain) was sequenced within a study of blood T cell repertoires in COVID-19 (dated by TCRdb to between 2020 and 2021). Notes on the research overall: Samples from collaborators originated in the United States, Italy and Spain and spanned both the acute and convalescent phases of COVID-19. The dataset comprised deeply sampled blood TCRbeta repertoires from subjects exposed to, actively infected with, or recovered from COVID-19. Nearly every sample came with metadata listing a de-identified subject ID, COVID-19 status, age in years and sex. Where HLA class I and class II types were available, the types were taken from metadata supplied by the sample provider, not from assay-based typing. The prospective study material was composed of cDNA or gDNA derived from T cells, B-cell-depleted T cells, or PBMCs. The repertoires were released in a freely available public database meant as a resource for research on the immune response to SARS-CoV-2. Samples were obtained from the ongoing ImmuneRACE study (first 160 participants) and from 950 to 1,500 subjects provided by 6 global collaborators.

V sheds 1 base and J sheds 3 bases, leaving 10 bases between their ends. The CDR3 holds 14 amino acids from the cysteine to the phenylalanine. Only CDR3 DNA is held: 42 bases, read in frame from base 1. CDR1 is given as MGHRA and CDR2 as YSYEKL, both from the germline V gene. Collaborating institutions collected whole blood in K2EDTA tubes following their own protocols. For TCRbeta analysis, collaborators shipped samples in one of three forms: frozen whole blood, isolated PBMCs, or DNA extracted from either of those sample types. Points on this clone: There is no known antigen for this receptor. No much larger clone exists at a distance of one base, and base qualities are not known.

The investigation overall reported the following: The amount of clinical and demographic metadata varied by source and participant and was provided uncurated.

The immunoSEQ Assay, a bias-controlled multiplex PCR, was used to amplify TCRbeta CDR3 regions from genomic DNA. The study's processing was this. Nucleated cell counts per sample were estimated from amplification of reference gene primers within the assay. Sequence reads were collapsed and filtered to measure the absolute abundance of every unique TCRbeta CDR3 rearrangement. Productive Simpson clonality was computed per sample as the square root of Simpson's diversity index over productive rearrangements. This is the immuneACCESS table as TCRdb keeps it, with only in-frame sequences that have V and J called. A part of the clones is gone; compared with another copy, unresolved V genes explain less than half, and the rest is unexplained. D and trimming were read from the DNA, whereas the V and J calls and clone size are those reported in that table. The sample yields 160,000 or so clones; 78% were counted once. The ten most abundant clones make up 14% of the sample.

The specimen sequenced was peripheral blood. The clonotype was recovered from a woman of 80 years or more with acute or convalescent COVID-19. The sequence links TRBV4-1 to TRBJ2-7; the D segment could be TRBD1, given 5 matching bases. The encoded CDR3 is CASSQATARYEQYF. The DNA sequence is TGCGCCAGCAGCCAAGCGACAGCCCGCTACGAGCAGTACTTC.